These T cell receptor beta chains were read from a single sample in a study of blood T cell repertoires in COVID-19. Some clones are missing from TCRdb's copy, which holds only in-frame ones; the method was immunoSEQ multiplex PCR. Among about 360,000 clones listed, about four fifths were seen once. Sequencing used peripheral blood. The receptors stem from a man in his thirties or forties with active or convalescent COVID-19. Each CDR3 is given with its conserved first and last residue. A D gene is named only where the DNA matches it firmly. For some rows the clone size is stated as once, few or many, or as a class when expanded; others skip it.

d_gene	abundance	v_gene	j_gene	CDR3nt	CDR3aa
TRBD2	.	TRBV6-2/TRBV6-3	TRBJ2-1	TGTGCCAGCAGCCCGGGACAGGACCTAGCGGGGGCCCACTTCAATGAGCAGTTCTTC	CASSPGQDLAGAHFNEQFF
.	.	TRBV3-1/TRBV3-2	TRBJ2-2	TGTGCCAGCAGCCAAGACTCGTCTAGCACCGGGGAGCTGTTTTTT	CASSQDSSSTGELFF
TRBD1	.	TRBV6-5	TRBJ1-5	TGTGCCAGCAGTTACCCAGACAGGGTAGGACAGCCCCAGCATTTT	CASSYPDRVGQPQHF
.	.	TRBV19	TRBJ2-1	TGTGCCAGTAGTCTCCAACGGGAGCAGTTCTTC	CASSLQREQFF
TRBD1	.	TRBV5-4	TRBJ1-1	TGTGCCAGCAGTTTACAGGGGGCGGACACTGAAGCTTTCTTT	CASSLQGADTEAFF
.	.	TRBV4-3	TRBJ2-3	TGCGCCAGCAGCCAAGATGCAGGGGCCACAGATACGCAGTATTTT	CASSQDAGATDTQYF
.	.	TRBV3-1/TRBV3-2	TRBJ2-7	TGTGCCAGCAGCCAAGGAGTCTCCCGGGGGCAGTACTTC	CASSQGVSRGQYF
TRBD1	.	TRBV18	TRBJ1-4	TGTGCCAGCTCACCGCGGGGACAGGGTGGTGGTCGTGAAAAACTGTTTTTT	CASSPRGQGGGREKLFF
.	.	TRBV5-1	TRBJ2-7	TGCGCCAGCAGCTCGGCCTACGGGTCCTACGAGCAGTACTTC	CASSSAYGSYEQYF
.	.	TRBV7-2	TRBJ1-5	TGTGCCAGCAGCTTAGGCGACGGGCAGCCCCAGCATTTT	CASSLGDGQPQHF
.	.	TRBV19	TRBJ2-3	TGTGCCAGTAGTATATATTCTAGCGCCACAGATACGCAGTATTTT	CASSIYSSATDTQYF
.	.	TRBV27	TRBJ2-3	TGTGCCAGCTACGAGATCGGGGTTACAGGGACAGATACGCAGTATTTT	CASYEIGVTGTDTQYF
TRBD1	.	TRBV7-9	TRBJ1-5	TGTGCCAGCAGCACCCGGGACAGTGGACAGCCCCAGCATTTT	CASSTRDSGQPQHF
.	.	TRBV5-8	TRBJ2-1	TGTGCCAGCAGCTTGGAATCGATATGGGGCGGAAATGAGCAGTTCTTC	CASSLESIWGGNEQFF
TRBD2	once	TRBV19	TRBJ2-1	TGTGCCAGTAGCGCCCGCGGGAGGGGGAATGAGCAGTTCTTC	CASSARGRGNEQFF
TRBD2	.	TRBV7-2	TRBJ2-1	TGTGCCAGCAGCTTAGTAGCGGGGGCGTCCTACAATGAGCAGTTCTTC	CASSLVAGASYNEQFF
.	few	TRBV6-4	TRBJ1-4	TGTGCCAGCAGTGACTCGCGACAAGTGGGCTTTAATGAAAAACTGTTTTTT	CASSDSRQVGFNEKLFF
TRBD2	.	TRBV2	TRBJ2-1	TGTGCCAGCAGTTCCCTAGCGGGAGAAAATGAGCAGTTCTTC	CASSSLAGENEQFF
TRBD1	.	TRBV6-5	TRBJ2-2	TGTGCCACACGAACAGGGGCTGCCGGGGAGCTGTTTTTT	CATRTGAAGELFF
TRBD2	.	TRBV11-3	TRBJ2-1	TGTGCCAGCAGCCCCCCTCACACGGGAGGAAATGAGCAGTTCTTC	CASSPPHTGGNEQFF
TRBD1	once	TRBV11-3	TRBJ1-6	TGTGCCAGCAGCTCCCGCGACAGGGGAGGTTCACCCCTCCACTTT	CASSSRDRGGSPLHF
.	.	TRBV9	TRBJ2-1	TGTGCCAGCAGCTCAGGGGGGACTAGAAAATACAATGAGCAGTTCTTC	CASSSGGTRKYNEQFF
.	.	TRBV4-1	TRBJ1-1	TGCGCCAGCAGCAAAGTCTCGAACACTGAAGCTTTCTTT	CASSKVSNTEAFF
TRBD1	few	TRBV5-1	TRBJ1-6	TGCGCCAGCAGCTTGGGAGACAGGGGGCGAGGTTCACCCCTCCACTTT	CASSLGDRGRGSPLHF
.	.	TRBV19	TRBJ1-1	TGTGCCAGTAGTATTCCGGACAGACAAGGGGCTTTCTTT	CASSIPDRQGAFF
.	.	TRBV19	TRBJ1-5	TGTGCCAGTAGGGTAACAGGGTTACAAAGTCAGCCCCAGCATTTT	CASRVTGLQSQPQHF
TRBD1	.	TRBV5-1	TRBJ2-1	TGCGCCAGCAGCTACCAGCCCGGGACAGGGGGCAATGAACAGTTCTTC	CASSYQPGTGGNEQFF
.	.	TRBV28	TRBJ1-2	TGTGCCAGCAGTTTATCAGCAGGGTTCGGGTATGGCTACACCTTC	CASSLSAGFGYGYTF
.	few	TRBV5-1	TRBJ2-2	TGCGCCAGCAGCTACACGAGGGCCGGGGAGCTGTTTTTT	CASSYTRAGELFF
.	.	TRBV7-3	TRBJ2-2	TGTGCCAGCAGCTCCTTTAGCTCCGGGGAGCTGTTTTTT	CASSSFSSGELFF
.	.	TRBV12-3/TRBV12-4	TRBJ2-4	TGTGCCAGCAGTTTGGTAGGGGTGAACATTCAGTACTTC	CASSLVGVNIQYF
TRBD1	.	TRBV19	TRBJ1-2	TGTGCCAGTAGTATCTCGACAGGGGAAGGCTACACCTTC	CASSISTGEGYTF
TRBD2	.	TRBV11-3	TRBJ2-3	TGTGCCAGCAGCTTTAGCGGGAGGCCGGATACGCAGTATTTT	CASSFSGRPDTQYF
.	.	TRBV5-4	TRBJ1-1	TGTGCCAGCAGCTCTACAGGGCTAGGGAGTACTGAAGCTTTCTTT	CASSSTGLGSTEAFF
.	once	TRBV6-1	TRBJ1-1	TGTGCCAGCAGTGAAGAGAGGGCAACTGAAGCTTTCTTT	CASSEERATEAFF
TRBD1	.	TRBV4-1	TRBJ2-2	TGCGCCAGCAGCCATCACAGGGGGAAGGTTGTCGGGGAGCTGTTTTTT	CASSHHRGKVVGELFF
.	.	TRBV27	TRBJ1-6	TGTGCCAGCAGTCCCCGGGAGGTGGGGTCACCCCTCCACTTT	CASSPREVGSPLHF
.	.	TRBV7-2	TRBJ1-5	TGTGCCAGCAGCAGAGATTACAATCAGCCCCAGCATTTT	CASSRDYNQPQHF
TRBD2	once	TRBV7-6	TRBJ2-1	TGTGCCAGCAGCCATCGACTAGCGGGGGGCCCCTACAATGAGCAGTTCTTC	CASSHRLAGGPYNEQFF
.	.	TRBV7-8	TRBJ1-2	TGTGCCAGCAGCTTAGAAAACAGAAACTATGGCTACACCTTC	CASSLENRNYGYTF
TRBD2	.	TRBV6-5	TRBJ2-7	TGTGCCAGTTCCTACGGGGGGGGCCACGAGCAGTACTTC	CASSYGGGHEQYF
TRBD1	few	TRBV19	TRBJ1-6	TGTGCCAGTAGAGTGGGACAGTCCAATTCACCCCTCCACTTT	CASRVGQSNSPLHF
TRBD1	.	TRBV18	TRBJ1-3	TGTGCCAGTTATCTCCGGGACAGGGGGTCGCGCTCTGGAAACACCATATATTTT	CASYLRDRGSRSGNTIYF
TRBD2	.	TRBV19	TRBJ2-3	TGTGCCAGTAGTCCAGGACTAGCGACAGATACGCAGTATTTT	CASSPGLATDTQYF